This T cell receptor (beta chain) was sequenced during a study of CD8 T cells in Susac syndrome. The RNA, about 0.45 to 1 ug, was put through reverse transcription using random hexamers. TCRdb recomputed calls from the immunoSEQ multiplex PCR reads with MiXCR, one row per CDR3 protein. In the table there are about 300,000 distinct CDR3 sequences, about 88% of which are singletons. The germline V gene has CDR1 ENHRY and CDR2 SYGVKD. V gave up 6 bases and J gave up 4 bases, with 15 bases separating them. The CDR3 runs 14 residues. Only one count was recorded for this clonotype. The V gene is TRBV10-3, the J gene TRBJ1-1; D may be TRBD1 (5 bases). The sequenced sample was CD8+ T cells from PBMCs. The receptor comes from a human donor with multiple sclerosis. CDR3 nucleotides: TGTGCCATCAGGGACCCGGGACCAGGCACTGAAGCTTTCTTT. This encodes CAIRDPGPGTEAFF.